This T cell receptor beta chain was sequenced in a study of cytomegalovirus exposure and HLA in healthy donors. V was trimmed by 2 bases and J by 7 bases, leaving 11 bases between them. The CDR3 loop spans 13 amino acids. CDR1 and CDR2 (germline): MNHNS, SASEGT. The primer mix had 60 Vbeta and 13 Jbeta primers. TCRdb's copy holds only in-frame clones and misses some; the assay was immunoSEQ multiplex PCR. The data show some 98,000 clones, roughly 70% seen once. This receptor was identified in a man aged 45-60 years in good health and CMV-seronegative. The rearrangement uses TRBV6-1 and TRBJ1-1; TRBD1 might be the D (5 bases). The specimen sequenced was PBMCs. CDR3 residues: CASSELVRGEAFF. In DNA form, the CDR3 reads TGTGCCAGCAGTGAATTGGTTAGGGGTGAAGCTTTCTTT.